These T cell receptor beta chains were read from a single sample in a study of neoadjuvant anti-PD-1 for oral cavity cancer. TCRdb keeps only in-frame clones here, not all; method: immunoSEQ multiplex PCR. The table records 6,500 to 7,500 clones, approximately 45% of them present only once. The sample in question was tumor tissue, obtained before nivolumab (anti-PD-1) treatment. The receptors were sampled from a person between 40 and 79 years old with oral cavity squamous cell carcinoma. Both conserved end residues are part of each CDR3. The D gene is left open where the match is weak. Part of the rows lack a size; the others show once, few, many or a class for expanded clones.

j_call v_call d_call clone_size cdr3_aa cdr3_nt
TRBJ2-3 TRBV7-8 - few CASSFNLPGADTQYF TGTGCCAGCAGCTTTAACCTCCCCGGCGCAGATACGCAGTATTTT
TRBJ2-3 TRBV9 - - CASSVRQGTDTQYF TGTGCCAGCAGCGTACGGCAGGGGACAGATACGCAGTATTTT
TRBJ2-1 TRBV28 TRBD1 - CASSHRDRVYNEQFF TGTGCCAGCAGTCACCGGGACAGGGTTTACAATGAGCAGTTCTTC
TRBJ2-7 TRBV18 TRBD1 - CASSLQGVGEQYF TGTGCCAGCTCACTACAGGGGGTGGGCGAGCAGTACTTC
TRBJ2-1 TRBV28 TRBD2 once CASSASGGALREQFF TGTGCCAGCAGCGCTAGCGGGGGGGCCTTGAGGGAGCAGTTCTTC
TRBJ1-5 TRBV4-3 - - CASSQVLGEGSHF TGCGCCAGCAGCCAAGTACTGGGAGAGGGATCCCATTTT
TRBJ2-7 TRBV7-2 TRBD1 medium-sized CASSLGGQGYEQYF TGTGCCAGCAGCTTAGGGGGACAGGGGTACGAGCAGTACTTC
TRBJ2-5 TRBV7-3 - once CASSLSPQETQYF TGTGCCAGCAGCTTAAGCCCCCAAGAGACCCAGTACTTC
TRBJ1-5 TRBV5-4 TRBD1 - CASSLFAGGVSNQPQHF TGTGCCAGCAGCTTGTTTGCAGGGGGGGTAAGCAATCAGCCCCAGCATTTT
TRBJ2-3 TRBV5-5 - few CASSLGPGGTDTQYF TGTGCCAGCAGCTTGGGACCAGGAGGCACAGATACGCAGTATTTT
TRBJ2-3 TRBV10-2 TRBD2 few CASKDSGGRTDTQYF TGCGCCAGCAAAGATAGCGGGGGGCGCACAGATACGCAGTATTTT
TRBJ1-5 TRBV4-3 - - CASSQDMGQGFQPQHF TGCGCCAGCAGCCAAGATATGGGGCAGGGTTTCCAGCCCCAGCATTTT
TRBJ1-5 TRBV11-2 - - CASSLGRAAQPQHF TGTGCCAGCAGCTTAGGCCGGGCGGCTCAGCCCCAGCATTTT
TRBJ2-5 TRBV10-3 - - CAISESPPPRETQYF TGTGCCATCAGTGAGTCCCCACCTCCCCGGGAGACCCAGTACTTC
TRBJ2-7 TRBV7-2 - - CASSLVGQGLSYEQYF TGTGCCAGCAGCTTAGTAGGCCAGGGTCTATCCTACGAGCAGTACTTC
TRBJ1-2 TRBV5-1 - - CASNPGHLNYGYTF TGCGCCAGCAACCCGGGACACCTTAACTATGGCTACACCTTC
TRBJ2-5 TRBV2 TRBD1 - CASSDRDRGQETQYF TGTGCCAGCAGTGACCGGGACAGGGGGCAAGAGACCCAGTACTTC
TRBJ2-3 TRBV5-8 - few CASSWTRDVPSTDTQYF TGTGCCAGCAGCTGGACCCGGGACGTCCCTAGCACAGATACGCAGTATTTT
TRBJ2-7 TRBV7-2 TRBD1 few CASSQDRGWTYEQYF TGTGCCAGCAGCCAGGACAGGGGTTGGACCTACGAGCAGTACTTC